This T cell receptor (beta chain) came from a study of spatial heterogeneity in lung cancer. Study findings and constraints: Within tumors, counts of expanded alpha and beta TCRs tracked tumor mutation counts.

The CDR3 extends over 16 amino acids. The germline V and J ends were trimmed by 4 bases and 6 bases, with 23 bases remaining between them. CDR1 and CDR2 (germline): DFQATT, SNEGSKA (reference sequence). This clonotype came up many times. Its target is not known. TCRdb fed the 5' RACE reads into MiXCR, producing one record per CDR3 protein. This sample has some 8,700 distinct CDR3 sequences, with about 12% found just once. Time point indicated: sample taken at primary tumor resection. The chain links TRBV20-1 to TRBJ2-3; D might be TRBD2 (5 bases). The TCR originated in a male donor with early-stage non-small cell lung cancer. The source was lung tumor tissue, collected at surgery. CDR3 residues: CSANDASLWTGDTQYF. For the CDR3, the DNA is TGCAGTGCTAATGACGCATCACTGTGGACGGGGGATACGCAGTATTTT.